This T cell receptor beta chain emerged from a study of T cell changes during pregnancy in multiple sclerosis. Assay used: immunoSEQ multiplex PCR; TCRdb lists only in-frame clones, some missing. The table includes approximately 100,000 clones, around nine tenths detected once. Deletions cut 5 bases from V and 0 bases from J, with 11 bases between. The CDR3 has 16 residues. The V gene's germline CDR1 is SEHNR and CDR2 FQNEAQ (reference sequence). The rearrangement joins TRBV7-9 to TRBJ2-6; a possible D gene is TRBD1 (5 bases). The sequence came from a female donor with multiple sclerosis, enrolled in a pregnancy study. The specimen was peripheral blood, collected after pregnancy. The DNA for the CDR3 is TGTGCCAGCAGCCCCGCAGGGCCCTCTGGGGCCAACGTCCTGACTTTC. This encodes CASSPAGPSGANVLTF.